The clone carrying this T cell receptor (beta chain) has more than one count but fewer than ten. This entry is derived from a study of T cells in Graves' hyperthyroidism and ophthalmopathy. Overall study context: At the time of initial diagnosis and before any treatment, peripheral blood was collected.

What was amplified from RNA transcripts were TCR beta CDR3 regions. HTBI primers drove first-round RT-PCR of the TCR CDR3. TCRdb reprocessed the multiplex PCR reads with MiXCR, giving one entry per CDR3 protein. The data contain more than 250,000 distinct CDR3 sequences, about 16% of them singletons. Clinical symptoms, serum thyroxine and TRAb, thyroid ultrasound and orbital computed tomography together formed the diagnostic basis. This blood was taken when hyperthyroidism was first diagnosed, before any ophthalmopathy symptoms existed. More than 8.5 ml of fresh peripheral blood supplied the PBMCs. Sequencing was performed on blood. This sequence was found in a woman in her 50s with Graves' hyperthyroidism that later progressed to Graves' ophthalmopathy.

CDR3 loop: CASSPRSGEQFF. In DNA form, the CDR3 reads TGTGCCAGCAGTCCAAGAAGTGGTGAGCAGTTCTTC. V gene TRBV27 combines with J gene TRBJ2-1; no clear D. This CDR3 is 12 amino acids long. V dropped 5 bases and J dropped 9 bases, with 11 bases sitting between them. The germline gives CDR1 MNHEY, CDR2 SMNVEV (reference sequence).